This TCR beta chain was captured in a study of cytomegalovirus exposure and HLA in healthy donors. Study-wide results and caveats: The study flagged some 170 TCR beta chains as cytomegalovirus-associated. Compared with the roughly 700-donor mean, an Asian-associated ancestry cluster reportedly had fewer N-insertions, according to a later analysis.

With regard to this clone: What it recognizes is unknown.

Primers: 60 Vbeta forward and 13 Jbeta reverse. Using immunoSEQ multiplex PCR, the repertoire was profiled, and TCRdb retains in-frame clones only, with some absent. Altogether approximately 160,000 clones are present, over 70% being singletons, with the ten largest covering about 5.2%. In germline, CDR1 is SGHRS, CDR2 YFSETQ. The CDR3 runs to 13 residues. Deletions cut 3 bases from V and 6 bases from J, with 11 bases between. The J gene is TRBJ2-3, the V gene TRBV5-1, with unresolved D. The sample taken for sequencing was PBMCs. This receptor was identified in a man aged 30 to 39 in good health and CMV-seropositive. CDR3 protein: CASSWSRQDTQYF. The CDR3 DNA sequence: TGCGCCAGCAGCTGGAGTCGCCAGGATACGCAGTATTTT.